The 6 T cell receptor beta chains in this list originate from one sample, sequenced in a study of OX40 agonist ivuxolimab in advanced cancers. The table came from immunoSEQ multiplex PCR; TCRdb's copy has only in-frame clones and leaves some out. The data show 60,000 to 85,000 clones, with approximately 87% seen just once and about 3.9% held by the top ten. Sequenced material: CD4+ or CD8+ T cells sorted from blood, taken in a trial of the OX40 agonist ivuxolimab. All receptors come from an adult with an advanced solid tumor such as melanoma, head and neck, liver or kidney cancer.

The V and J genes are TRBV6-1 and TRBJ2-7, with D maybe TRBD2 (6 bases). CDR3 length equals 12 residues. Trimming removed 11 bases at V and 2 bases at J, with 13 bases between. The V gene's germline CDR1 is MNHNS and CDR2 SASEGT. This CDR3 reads CAVGGSPYEQYF. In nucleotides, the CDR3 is TGTGCCGTGGGAGGCAGCCCCTACGAGCAGTACTTC.

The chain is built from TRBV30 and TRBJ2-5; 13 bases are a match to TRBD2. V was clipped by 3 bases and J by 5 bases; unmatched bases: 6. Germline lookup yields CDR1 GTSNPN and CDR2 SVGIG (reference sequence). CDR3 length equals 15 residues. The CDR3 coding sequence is TGTGCCTGGAGAAGACTAGCGGGAGGCACTGAGACCCAGTACTTC. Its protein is CAWRRLAGGTETQYF.

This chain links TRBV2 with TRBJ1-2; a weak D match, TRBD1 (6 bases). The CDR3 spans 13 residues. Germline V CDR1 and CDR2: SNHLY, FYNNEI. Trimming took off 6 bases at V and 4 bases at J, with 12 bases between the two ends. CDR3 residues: CASRQGVSYGYTF. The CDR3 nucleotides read TGTGCCAGCAGACAGGGAGTTAGCTATGGCTACACCTTC.

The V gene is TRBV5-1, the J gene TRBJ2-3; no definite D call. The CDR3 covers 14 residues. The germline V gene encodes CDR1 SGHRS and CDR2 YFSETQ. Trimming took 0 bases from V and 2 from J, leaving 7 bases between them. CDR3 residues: CASSLGLDTDTQYF. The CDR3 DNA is TGCGCCAGCAGCTTGGGTCTAGACACAGATACGCAGTATTTT.

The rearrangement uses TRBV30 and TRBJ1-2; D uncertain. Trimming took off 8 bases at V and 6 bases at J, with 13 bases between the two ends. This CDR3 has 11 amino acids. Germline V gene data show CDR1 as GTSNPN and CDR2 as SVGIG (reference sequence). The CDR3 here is CAIGRDNGYTF. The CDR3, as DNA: TGTGCCATCGGAAGGGATAATGGCTACACCTTC.

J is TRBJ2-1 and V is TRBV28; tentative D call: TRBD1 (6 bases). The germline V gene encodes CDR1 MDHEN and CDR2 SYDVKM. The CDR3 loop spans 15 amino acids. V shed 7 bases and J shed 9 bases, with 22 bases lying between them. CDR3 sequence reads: CASTNPTGTYGEQFF. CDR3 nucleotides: TGTGCCAGCACAAACCCGACGGGGACATATGGTGAGCAGTTCTTC.